The subject of this entry is one T cell receptor (beta chain). The record originates from a study of blood T cell repertoires in COVID-19. About the research overall: Sites across the United States, Italy and Spain contributed samples from acute and convalescent COVID-19. Nucleic acid was either cDNA or gDNA, and it came from T cells, B-cell-depleted T cells, or PBMCs.

The germline CDR1 and CDR2 sequences are MGHRA and YSYEKL. Trimming cost V 0 bases and J 6 bases; bases outside gene matches: 7. CDR3 length: 16 residues. Authors' processing steps: Amplified reference gene primers provided the basis for estimating nucleated cell counts. Sequenced by immunoSEQ multiplex PCR; TCRdb stores in-frame clones only, minus some. V, J and clone size derive from that table, while D and trimming were established from the DNA sequence. The table lists 60,000 to 75,000 clones, roughly 84% of them singletons, with less than 6% in the top ten. The receptor was derived from a woman in her 70s with acute or convalescent COVID-19. Sequenced: peripheral blood. This chain links TRBV4-1 with TRBJ2-1; 8 nucleotides match TRBD2. CDR3 nucleotides: TGCGCCAGCAGCCAAGAGGCCACTAGCGGAACCAATGAGCAGTTCTTC. Encoded protein: CASSQEATSGTNEQFF.